The TCR beta chain under discussion was sequenced for a study of prognosis after radiotherapy for stage I lung cancer. Germline lookup yields CDR1 SNHLY and CDR2 FYNNEI. The ends were cut back, 5 bases at V and 4 bases at J, with 8 bases in the middle. The CDR3 contains 12 residues. CDR3 of TCR beta was amplified from genomic DNA via a two-round multiplex PCR. Individual primers that were specific to each TRBV and TRBJ gene served in first-round PCR. TCRdb recomputed calls from the multiplex PCR reads with MiXCR, one row per CDR3 protein. This table has 10,000 to 15,000 distinct CDR3 sequences, less than 55% appearing once. This clonotype was picked up many times.

The sample here was PBMCs, taken before or after stereotactic body radiation therapy (not recorded which). The receptor was derived from a donor older than 45 with non-small cell lung cancer. The chain has TRBV2 and TRBJ1-1; D is unclear. The CDR3 reads CASSSRATEAFF. The CDR3 nucleotides read TGTGCCAGCAGTTCTCGGGCCACTGAAGCTTTCTTT.